These 10 T cell receptor beta chains originate from one sample sequenced in a study of molecular identifiers for immune sequencing clone quantification. TCRdb used MiXCR to reprocess the PCR reads, holding one entry per CDR3 protein. The profile shows 65,000 to 70,000 distinct CDR3 sequences, around 18% of them singletons. The sample comprised naive CD8+ T cells from blood, with Jurkat cell RNA spiked in. Subset: FACS-sorted CD8+CD4-CCR7+CD45RA+ naive T cells. These receptors all come from a human donor in good health. Some libraries in this study had Jurkat cell RNA spiked in.

With respect to this clonotype: A much larger clone sits a single nucleotide away, making a read error possible. The chain combines TRBV6-5 with TRBJ1-5; D not resolved. The ends were cut back, 2 bases at V and 0 bases at J, with 11 bases in the middle. CDR3 length: 16 amino acids. Germline V gene data show CDR1 as MNHEY and CDR2 as SVGAGI. The CDR3: CASSYGRGISNQPQHF. In nucleotides, the CDR3 is TGTGCCAGCAGTTACGGACGGGGTATTAGCAATCAGCCCCAGCATTTT.

This clonotype was counted many times. The chain links TRBV28 to TRBJ2-7; the match to TRBD2 covers 12 bases. CDR3 size: 15 residues. The germline gives CDR1 MDHEN, CDR2 SYDVKM. The V and J ends lost 6 bases and 3 bases, in that order; junction bases with no gene match: 6. The CDR3 here is CASRGTSGRYYEQYF. In DNA, the CDR3 is TGTGCCAGCAGGGGTACTAGCGGGAGGTACTACGAGCAGTACTTC.

Many counts were recorded for this clonotype. CDR3 sequence (DNA): TGTGCCAGCAGTTTAGGGGTTGGGATAATCCACGAGCAGTACTTC. Its protein is CASSLGVGIIHEQYF. The chain employs TRBV27 and TRBJ2-7; D remains ambiguous. V lost 2 bases to trimming and J lost 5 bases, with 16 bases between them. CDR1 and CDR2 from the germline V gene are MNHEY and SMNVEV (reference sequence). This CDR3 has 15 amino acids.

Ten or more counts support this clonotype. V is TRBV15 and J is TRBJ1-1; D gene unclear. Trimming took off 0 bases at V and 4 bases at J, with 12 bases between the two ends. CDR3 length: 15 amino acids. CDR1 is LNHNV, CDR2 YYDKDF, per germline (reference sequence). DNA for the CDR3: TGTGCCACCAGCAGAGATTCCCCCCCCACCACTGAAGCTTTCTTT. It translates to CATSRDSPPTTEAFF.

The chain uses TRBV27 and TRBJ2-5; D gene ambiguous. The germline V and J ends were trimmed by 2 bases and 4 bases, with 5 bases remaining between them. The CDR3 covers 12 residues. Germline-derived CDR1 and CDR2 are MNHEY and SMNVEV (reference sequence). CDR3 in amino acids: CASSLRGETQYF. The CDR3 region has the DNA TGTGCCAGCAGTTTAAGAGGAGAGACCCAGTACTTC.

This clonotype showed up many times. The chain employs TRBV6-2 or TRBV6-3 and TRBJ2-3; no firm D call. Per the germline V gene, CDR1 is MNHEY and CDR2 is SVGEGT. Trimming removed 2 bases from V and 11 bases from J, with 11 bases in between. The CDR3 contains 12 residues. The CDR3 here is CASSYERNMQYF. CDR3 in DNA: TGTGCCAGCAGTTACGAGAGGAATATGCAGTATTTT.

This clonotype was detected ten times or more. V is TRBV14 and J is TRBJ1-2, with a tentative D call TRBD1 (6 bases). With 4 bases removed from V and 2 bases from J, the gap between germline ends came to 8 bases. The CDR3 runs to 13 residues. From germline, CDR1 is SGHDN and CDR2 FVKESK. The CDR3: CASSPQGNYGYTF. The CDR3 bases are TGTGCCAGCAGCCCTCAGGGGAACTATGGCTACACCTTC.

This clonotype was found many times. The chain joins TRBV7-9 to TRBJ2-7; D call uncertain. Trimming cost V 5 bases and J 4 bases, with 15 bases left between them. This CDR3 comprises 14 residues. Germline lookup yields CDR1 SEHNR and CDR2 FQNEAQ (reference sequence). The CDR3 loop is CASSDDTVGYEQYF. Here the CDR3 DNA reads TGTGCCAGCAGCGACGACACAGTTGGGTACGAGCAGTACTTC. The complete variable domain, with remaining parts taken from reference TRBV7-9 and TRBJ2-7, reads DTGVSQNPRHKITKRGQNVTFRCDPISEHNRLYWYRQTLGQGPEFLTYFQNEAQLEKSRLLSDRFSAERPKGSFSTLEIQRTEQGDSAMYLCASSDDTVGYEQYFGPGTRLTVT.

This clonotype was recorded many times. The CDR3 DNA follows: TGTGCCAGCAGCTCTCGCCGGGATGACAACCTCTCTGGGGCCAACGTCCTGACTTTC. It translates to CASSSRRDDNLSGANVLTF. The V and J genes are TRBV11-2 and TRBJ2-6, with TRBD2 as a possible D gene (5 bases). Trimming took 4 bases from V and 0 from J, leaving 19 bases between them. CDR1 is SGHAT and CDR2 is FQNNGV in the germline V gene. This CDR3 is 19 amino acids long.

This chain joins TRBV20-1 and TRBJ2-1; a possible D gene is TRBD2 (5 bases). CDR1 and CDR2 from the germline V gene are DFQATT and SNEGSKA (reference sequence). The CDR3 length is 14 residues. Trimming took off 6 bases at V and 4 bases at J, with 16 bases between the two ends. CDR3 amino acids: CSANPSSFYNEQFF. The CDR3 DNA sequence: TGCAGTGCAAATCCTAGCTCGTTTTACAATGAGCAGTTCTTC.